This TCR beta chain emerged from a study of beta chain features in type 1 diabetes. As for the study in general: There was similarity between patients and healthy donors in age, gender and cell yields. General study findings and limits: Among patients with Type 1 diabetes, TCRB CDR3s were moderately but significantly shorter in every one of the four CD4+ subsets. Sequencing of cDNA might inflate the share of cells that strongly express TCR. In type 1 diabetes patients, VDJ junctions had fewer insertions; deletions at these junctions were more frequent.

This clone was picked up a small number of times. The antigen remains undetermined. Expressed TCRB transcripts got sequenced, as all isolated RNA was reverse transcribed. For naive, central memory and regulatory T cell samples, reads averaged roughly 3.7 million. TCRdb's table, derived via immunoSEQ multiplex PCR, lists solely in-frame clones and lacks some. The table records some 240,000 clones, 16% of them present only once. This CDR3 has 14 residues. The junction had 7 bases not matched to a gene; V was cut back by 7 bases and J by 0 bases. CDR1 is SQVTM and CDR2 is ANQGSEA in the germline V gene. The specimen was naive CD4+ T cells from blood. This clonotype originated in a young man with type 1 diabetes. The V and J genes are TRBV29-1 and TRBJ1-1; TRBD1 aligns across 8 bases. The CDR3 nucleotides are TGCAGCGCCGGTGCAGGGGGCTTGAACACTGAAGCTTTCTTT. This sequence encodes CSAGAGGLNTEAFF.